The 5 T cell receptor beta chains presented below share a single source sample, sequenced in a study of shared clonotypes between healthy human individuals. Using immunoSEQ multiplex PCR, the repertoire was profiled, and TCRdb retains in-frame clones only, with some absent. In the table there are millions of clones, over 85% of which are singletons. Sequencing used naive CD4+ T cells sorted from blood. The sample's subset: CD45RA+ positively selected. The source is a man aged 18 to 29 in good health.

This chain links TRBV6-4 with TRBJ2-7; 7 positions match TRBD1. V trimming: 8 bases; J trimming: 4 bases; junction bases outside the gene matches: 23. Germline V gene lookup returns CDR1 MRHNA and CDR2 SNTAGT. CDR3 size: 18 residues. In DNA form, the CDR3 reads TGTGCCAGCCGACAGAGCACAGGGGACCTCCCCAGGTTATACGAGCAGTACTTC. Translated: CASRQSTGDLPRLYEQYF.

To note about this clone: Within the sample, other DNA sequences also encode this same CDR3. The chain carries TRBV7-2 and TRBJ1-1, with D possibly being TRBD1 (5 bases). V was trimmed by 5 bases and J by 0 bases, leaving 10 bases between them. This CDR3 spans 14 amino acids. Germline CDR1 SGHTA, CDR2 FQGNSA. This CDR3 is CASSPGLLNTEAFF. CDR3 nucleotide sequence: TGTGCCAGCAGCCCGGGACTTTTGAACACTGAAGCTTTCTTT. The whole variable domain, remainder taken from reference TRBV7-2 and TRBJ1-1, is GAGVSQSPSNKVTEKGKDVELRCDPISGHTALYWYRQSLGQGLEFLIYFQGNSAPDKSGLPSDRFSAERTGGSVSTLTIQRTQQEDSAVYLCASSPGLLNTEAFFGQGTRLTVV.

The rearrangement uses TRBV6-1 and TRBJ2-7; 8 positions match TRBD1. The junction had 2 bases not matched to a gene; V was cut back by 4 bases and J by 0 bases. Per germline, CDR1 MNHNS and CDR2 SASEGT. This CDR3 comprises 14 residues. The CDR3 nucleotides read TGTGCCAGCAGTGGGGACAGGTACTCCTACGAGCAGTACTTC. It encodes CASSGDRYSYEQYF.

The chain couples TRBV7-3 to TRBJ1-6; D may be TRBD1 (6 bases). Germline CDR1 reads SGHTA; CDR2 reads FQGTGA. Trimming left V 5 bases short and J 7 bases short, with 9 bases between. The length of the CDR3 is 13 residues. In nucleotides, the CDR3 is TGTGCCAGCAGCGGGGACAAAAATTCACCCCTCCACTTT. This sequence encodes CASSGDKNSPLHF.

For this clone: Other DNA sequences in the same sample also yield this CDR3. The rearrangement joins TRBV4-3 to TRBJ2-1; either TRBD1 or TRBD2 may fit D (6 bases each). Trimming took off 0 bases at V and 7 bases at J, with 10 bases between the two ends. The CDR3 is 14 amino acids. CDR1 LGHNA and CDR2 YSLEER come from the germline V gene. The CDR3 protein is CASSQEGGGNEQFF. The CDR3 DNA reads TGCGCCAGCAGCCAAGAAGGGGGAGGTAATGAGCAGTTCTTC.